These 7 T cell receptor beta chains share one sample of origin, sequenced in a study of blood T cell repertoires in COVID-19. The method was immunoSEQ multiplex PCR; TCRdb's version includes in-frame clones alone and lacks a portion of them. The sample holds 250,000 to 350,000 clones, around 88% seen once. The specimen was peripheral blood. These receptors were taken from a woman aged 30 to 39 who had recovered from COVID-19.

The V call is TRBV27, the J call TRBJ2-1; 7 bases agree with TRBD2. The J segment lost 7 bases and the V segment lost 2 bases, leaving 8 bases of the junction unmatched. CDR1 MNHEY and CDR2 SMNVEV come from the germline V gene (reference sequence). CDR3 length: 15 amino acids. CDR3 amino acids: CASSLLGKGGNEQFF. CDR3 DNA: TGTGCCAGCAGTTTACTCGGGAAGGGAGGGAATGAGCAGTTCTTC.

This chain joins TRBV5-6 and TRBJ2-7; 12 nucleotides line up with TRBD1. J gave up 6 bases and V 0 bases, and 10 bases lay outside the gene matches. This CDR3 region has 17 residues. Germline V CDR1 and CDR2: SGHDT, YYEEEE. The CDR3 sequence is CASSLVVGQGAFIEQYF. In nucleotides, the CDR3 is TGTGCCAGCAGCTTGGTGGTGGGACAGGGGGCCTTCATCGAGCAGTACTTC.

This clone occurred a few times. The rearrangement joins TRBV15 to TRBJ1-3; the D gene is possibly TRBD1 (5 bases). Germline values: CDR1 LNHNV, CDR2 YYDKDF (reference sequence). The CDR3 has 13 amino acids. V was clipped by 6 bases and J by 1 base, with 7 bases between them. The CDR3 region is CATREGSGNTIYF. CDR3 DNA sequence: TGTGCCACCAGGGAGGGGTCTGGAAACACCATATATTTT.

The chain carries TRBV12-3 or TRBV12-4 and TRBJ1-1; a weak D match, TRBD1 (6 bases). The CDR3 spans 13 residues. The ends were cut back, 8 bases at V and 6 bases at J, with 16 bases in the middle. CDR3 residues: CASAGWGGPEAFF. CDR3 nucleotides: TGTGCCAGCGCCGGTTGGGGGGGGCCTGAAGCTTTCTTT.

J is TRBJ2-7 and V is TRBV14; 14 nucleotides line up with TRBD2. The trim removed 4 bases at V and 2 bases at J, leaving 7 bases unmatched. The germline CDR1 and CDR2 sequences are SGHDN and FVKESK. The CDR3 is 17 amino acids. The CDR3 reads CASSPRTSGGPTYEQYF. The CDR3, as DNA: TGTGCCAGCAGCCCGCGGACTAGCGGGGGGCCAACCTACGAGCAGTACTTC.

The V gene is TRBV3-1 (or the pseudogene TRBV3-2), the J gene TRBJ1-2; TRBD1 might be the D (5 bases). Trimming shortened V by 4 bases and J by 0 bases, and 6 bases separated the two germline ends. CDR1 and CDR2 (germline): LGHDT, YNNKEL (reference sequence). CDR3 length equals 13 residues. The CDR3 DNA is TGTGCCAGCAGCCGGACAACTAACTATGGCTACACCTTC. Encoded protein: CASSRTTNYGYTF.

This rearrangement joins TRBV6-1 to TRBJ1-5; unclear D gene. The V gene lost 3 bases and the J gene lost 9 bases, with 6 bases spanning the gap. CDR1 is MNHNS and CDR2 is SASEGT in the germline V gene. There are 11 residues in the CDR3. CDR3 region: CASSEGRPQHF. The CDR3 DNA sequence: TGTGCCAGCAGTGAGGGGAGGCCCCAGCATTTT.